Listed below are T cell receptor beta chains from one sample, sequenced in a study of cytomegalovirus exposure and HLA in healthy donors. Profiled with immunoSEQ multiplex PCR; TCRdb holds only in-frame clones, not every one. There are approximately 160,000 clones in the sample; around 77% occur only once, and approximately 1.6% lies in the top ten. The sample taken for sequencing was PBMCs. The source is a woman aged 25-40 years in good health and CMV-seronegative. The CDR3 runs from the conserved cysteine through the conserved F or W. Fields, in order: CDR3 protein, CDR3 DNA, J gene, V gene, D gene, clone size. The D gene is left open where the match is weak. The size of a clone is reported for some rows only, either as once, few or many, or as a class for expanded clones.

CDR3aa: CASSLTTGVWYTGELFF
CDR3nt: TGTGCCAGCAGCCTAACGACAGGCGTGTGGTACACCGGGGAGCTGTTTTTT
j_gene: TRBJ2-2
v_gene: TRBV5-6
d_gene: .
abundance: few

CDR3aa: CASTPGLGSYNEQFF
CDR3nt: TGTGCCAGCACCCCGGGACTAGGCTCCTACAATGAGCAGTTCTTC
j_gene: TRBJ2-1
v_gene: TRBV4-2
d_gene: TRBD2
abundance: .

CDR3aa: CASSRGTGGNTEAFF
CDR3nt: TGTGCCAGCAGTCGCGGGACAGGGGGTAACACTGAAGCTTTCTTT
j_gene: TRBJ1-1
v_gene: TRBV27
d_gene: TRBD1
abundance: many

CDR3aa: CASSPPGQYTEAFF
CDR3nt: TGCGCCAGCAGCCCTCCGGGACAGTACACTGAAGCTTTCTTT
j_gene: TRBJ1-1
v_gene: TRBV4-1
d_gene: TRBD1
abundance: few

CDR3aa: CASSYLGRGSYEQYF
CDR3nt: TGTGCCAGCAGTTACCTGGGCAGGGGCTCCTACGAGCAGTACTTC
j_gene: TRBJ2-7
v_gene: TRBV6-5
d_gene: .
abundance: .

CDR3aa: CASIDRAYEQYF
CDR3nt: TGTGCCAGCATAGACAGGGCCTACGAGCAGTACTTC
j_gene: TRBJ2-7
v_gene: TRBV28
d_gene: TRBD1
abundance: .

CDR3aa: CASRPGTGLYEQYF
CDR3nt: TGTGCCAGTCGCCCCGGGACAGGGCTCTACGAGCAGTACTTC
j_gene: TRBJ2-7
v_gene: TRBV19
d_gene: TRBD1
abundance: .

CDR3aa: CASSPGGEDEKLFF
CDR3nt: TGTGCCAGCAGTCCAGGGGGAGAGGATGAAAAACTGTTTTTT
j_gene: TRBJ1-4
v_gene: TRBV27
d_gene: TRBD1
abundance: .

CDR3aa: CASSIGTRFSEQFF
CDR3nt: TGTGCCAGCAGCATAGGGACACGTTTCAGTGAGCAGTTCTTC
j_gene: TRBJ2-1
v_gene: TRBV27
d_gene: .
abundance: .

CDR3aa: CASSPGGWDAGNQPQHF
CDR3nt: TGTGCCAGCAGCCCGGGGGGGTGGGATGCGGGCAATCAGCCCCAGCATTTT
j_gene: TRBJ1-5
v_gene: TRBV28
d_gene: .
abundance: few

CDR3aa: CAGKAGVSSYNEQFF
CDR3nt: TGTGCCGGGAAGGCAGGGGTGAGCTCCTACAATGAGCAGTTCTTC
j_gene: TRBJ2-1
v_gene: TRBV5-4
d_gene: .
abundance: few

CDR3aa: CASSVRTSGRVYEQYF
CDR3nt: TGTGCCAGTAGTGTTCGGACTAGCGGGAGGGTCTACGAGCAGTACTTC
j_gene: TRBJ2-7
v_gene: TRBV19
d_gene: TRBD2
abundance: few

CDR3aa: CASSVSPFPGQGSDTQYF
CDR3nt: TGTGCCAGCAGCGTATCCCCCTTTCCGGGACAGGGGTCAGATACGCAGTATTTT
j_gene: TRBJ2-3
v_gene: TRBV9
d_gene: TRBD1
abundance: once

CDR3aa: CATSSRVYTEAFF
CDR3nt: TGTGCCACCAGCAGCAGGGTGTACACTGAAGCTTTCTTT
j_gene: TRBJ1-1
v_gene: TRBV15
d_gene: .
abundance: once

CDR3aa: CASSVEGARTDTQYF
CDR3nt: TGTGCCAGCAGTGTTGAGGGGGCCCGCACAGATACGCAGTATTTT
j_gene: TRBJ2-3
v_gene: TRBV2
d_gene: TRBD1
abundance: .

CDR3aa: CASRQQGSKQYF
CDR3nt: TGTGCCAGCAGACAACAGGGATCGAAGCAGTACTTC
j_gene: TRBJ2-7
v_gene: TRBV27
d_gene: .
abundance: once

CDR3aa: CAIRPGDSYEQYF
CDR3nt: TGTGCCATCAGGCCGGGGGACTCCTACGAGCAGTACTTC
j_gene: TRBJ2-7
v_gene: TRBV10-3
d_gene: .
abundance: .

CDR3aa: CSSSSQGWQIRHQLFF
CDR3nt: TGTTCCAGCAGCTCGCAGGGTTGGCAAATTAGACACCAACTTTTCTTT
j_gene: TRBJ1-1
v_gene: TRBV7-9
d_gene: .
abundance: .

CDR3aa: CASSYDGERNQPQHF
CDR3nt: TGTGCCAGCAGTTACGATGGGGAGAGAAATCAGCCCCAGCATTTT
j_gene: TRBJ1-5
v_gene: TRBV6-8
d_gene: .
abundance: .

CDR3aa: CAWSAGQGGTEAFF
CDR3nt: TGTGCCTGGAGTGCCGGACAGGGGGGGACTGAAGCTTTCTTT
j_gene: TRBJ1-1
v_gene: TRBV30
d_gene: TRBD1
abundance: .

CDR3aa: CASSSPGSSYEQYF
CDR3nt: TGTGCCAGCAGTTCCCCCGGGAGCTCCTACGAGCAGTACTTC
j_gene: TRBJ2-7
v_gene: TRBV28
d_gene: .
abundance: few

CDR3aa: CASSLLAGGGEQYF
CDR3nt: TGTGCCAGCAGCTTACTAGCGGGAGGAGGCGAGCAGTACTTC
j_gene: TRBJ2-7
v_gene: TRBV7-2
d_gene: TRBD2
abundance: .

CDR3aa: CASSPQSGGHYNEQFF
CDR3nt: TGTGCCAGCAGCCCCCAATCGGGGGGCCACTACAATGAGCAGTTCTTC
j_gene: TRBJ2-1
v_gene: TRBV11-2
d_gene: .
abundance: .

CDR3aa: CASSSYRVSEAFF
CDR3nt: TGTGCCAGCAGTAGCTACAGGGTCTCTGAAGCTTTCTTT
j_gene: TRBJ1-1
v_gene: TRBV6-5
d_gene: .
abundance: .

CDR3aa: CASSQWDTQETQYF
CDR3nt: TGTGCCAGCAGCCAGTGGGACACCCAAGAGACCCAGTACTTC
j_gene: TRBJ2-5
v_gene: TRBV7-9
d_gene: .
abundance: once

CDR3aa: CASSSDRVYGYTF
CDR3nt: TGTGCCAGCAGCTCCGACAGGGTATATGGCTACACCTTC
j_gene: TRBJ1-2
v_gene: TRBV6-1
d_gene: TRBD1
abundance: .

CDR3aa: CASSLSLAGLTDTQYF
CDR3nt: TGTGCCAGCAGTCTGTCTCTAGCGGGCCTCACAGATACGCAGTATTTT
j_gene: TRBJ2-3
v_gene: TRBV27
d_gene: TRBD2
abundance: .

CDR3aa: CASSLDSQETQYF
CDR3nt: TGTGCCAGCAGCTTGGACAGCCAAGAGACCCAGTACTTC
j_gene: TRBJ2-5
v_gene: TRBV5-4
d_gene: .
abundance: .

CDR3aa: CASSTTSGGGEYF
CDR3nt: TGTGCCAGCAGCACGACTAGCGGGGGGGGCGAGTATTTT
j_gene: TRBJ2-3
v_gene: TRBV7-2
d_gene: TRBD2
abundance: .

CDR3aa: CAWRATGKVTGELFF
CDR3nt: TGTGCCTGGAGGGCAACAGGGAAGGTCACCGGGGAGCTGTTTTTT
j_gene: TRBJ2-2
v_gene: TRBV30
d_gene: .
abundance: once

CDR3aa: CASSNYRGPDGYTF
CDR3nt: TGTGCCAGTAGTAACTACAGGGGGCCGGATGGCTACACCTTC
j_gene: TRBJ1-2
v_gene: TRBV19
d_gene: TRBD1
abundance: once

CDR3aa: CASSVVGQSPNTGELFF
CDR3nt: TGTGCCAGCAGCGTGGTGGGACAGTCCCCGAACACCGGGGAGCTGTTTTTT
j_gene: TRBJ2-2
v_gene: TRBV9
d_gene: TRBD1
abundance: .

CDR3aa: CASSEDGQFYTEAFF
CDR3nt: TGTGCCAGCAGTGAAGACGGACAATTCTACACTGAAGCTTTCTTT
j_gene: TRBJ1-1
v_gene: TRBV6-1
d_gene: .
abundance: .

CDR3aa: CASSYQPGVGGYTF
CDR3nt: TGTGCCAGCAGCTACCAACCAGGGGTAGGAGGCTACACCTTC
j_gene: TRBJ1-2
v_gene: TRBV28
d_gene: .
abundance: .

CDR3aa: CASSLEGRGSPSF
CDR3nt: TGTGCCAGCAGCTTGGAGGGCAGGGGATCTCCTTCATTC
j_gene: TRBJ1-2
v_gene: TRBV5-6
d_gene: .
abundance: .

CDR3aa: CASTRAPASGRYEQYF
CDR3nt: TGTGCCAGCACCAGGGCTCCGGCTAGCGGGAGGTACGAGCAGTACTTC
j_gene: TRBJ2-7
v_gene: TRBV2
d_gene: TRBD2
abundance: .

CDR3aa: CALGSIAEGNIFQETQYF
CDR3nt: TGTGCCCTGGGGAGTATAGCGGAGGGGAATATCTTCCAAGAGACCCAGTACTTC
j_gene: TRBJ2-5
v_gene: TRBV30
d_gene: .
abundance: .

CDR3aa: CASSSRVGQGNGYTF
CDR3nt: TGCGCCAGCAGCTCCAGAGTCGGACAGGGGAATGGCTACACCTTC
j_gene: TRBJ1-2
v_gene: TRBV5-1
d_gene: TRBD1
abundance: .

CDR3aa: CASADREYNDGYTF
CDR3nt: TGCGCCAGCGCCGACAGGGAATATAATGATGGCTACACCTTC
j_gene: TRBJ1-2
v_gene: TRBV4-1
d_gene: TRBD1
abundance: .

CDR3aa: CASSSDRGYGYTF
CDR3nt: TGTGCCAGCAGCTCGGACAGGGGGTATGGCTACACCTTC
j_gene: TRBJ1-2
v_gene: TRBV7-3
d_gene: TRBD1
abundance: .

CDR3aa: CASSPRTGYTEAFF
CDR3nt: TGTGCCAGCAGCCCTAGGACAGGATACACTGAAGCTTTCTTT
j_gene: TRBJ1-1
v_gene: TRBV16
d_gene: TRBD1
abundance: .

CDR3aa: CASSLVERTGGLGYTF
CDR3nt: TGTGCCAGCAGCTTAGTGGAGAGGACAGGGGGCTTGGGCTACACCTTC
j_gene: TRBJ1-2
v_gene: TRBV13
d_gene: TRBD1
abundance: .

CDR3aa: CASSQDPGGRVYNEQFF
CDR3nt: TGCGCCAGCAGCCAAGATCCCGGCGGGAGGGTTTACAATGAGCAGTTCTTC
j_gene: TRBJ2-1
v_gene: TRBV4-1
d_gene: TRBD2
abundance: .

CDR3aa: CASSWDRGLYEQYF
CDR3nt: TGTGCCAGCAGCTGGGACAGGGGGCTCTACGAGCAGTACTTC
j_gene: TRBJ2-7
v_gene: TRBV5-6
d_gene: TRBD1
abundance: .

CDR3aa: CAWSVALNTEAFF
CDR3nt: TGTGCCTGGAGTGTAGCCTTGAACACTGAAGCTTTCTTT
j_gene: TRBJ1-1
v_gene: TRBV30
d_gene: .
abundance: few

CDR3aa: CASSFGGRGLYNEQFF
CDR3nt: TGTGCCAGCAGCTTCGGAGGGCGGGGGTTATACAATGAGCAGTTCTTC
j_gene: TRBJ2-1
v_gene: TRBV5-4
d_gene: TRBD2
abundance: once

CDR3aa: CASSNEGVRNEQFF
CDR3nt: TGTGCCAGCAGTAACGAGGGGGTGAGGAATGAGCAGTTCTTC
j_gene: TRBJ2-1
v_gene: TRBV25-1
d_gene: .
abundance: .

CDR3aa: CASSQAGNTEAFF
CDR3nt: TGTGCCAGCAGCCAGGCAGGGAACACTGAAGCTTTCTTT
j_gene: TRBJ1-1
v_gene: TRBV13
d_gene: .
abundance: .

CDR3aa: CSVETPGRAYGYTF
CDR3nt: TGCAGCGTCGAAACGCCCGGCAGGGCCTATGGCTACACCTTC
j_gene: TRBJ1-2
v_gene: TRBV29-1
d_gene: .
abundance: .

CDR3aa: CAWRNTGASNQPQHF
CDR3nt: TGTGCCTGGAGAAACACAGGGGCGAGCAATCAGCCCCAGCATTTT
j_gene: TRBJ1-5
v_gene: TRBV30
d_gene: TRBD1
abundance: few

CDR3aa: CASSLRDRAGYTF
CDR3nt: TGTGCCAGCAGCCTACGGGACAGGGCTGGCTACACCTTC
j_gene: TRBJ1-2
v_gene: TRBV7-9
d_gene: TRBD1
abundance: .

CDR3aa: CASSFGLAGGDTGELFF
CDR3nt: TGTGCCAGCAGCTTCGGTCTAGCGGGGGGTGACACCGGGGAGCTGTTTTTT
j_gene: TRBJ2-2
v_gene: TRBV5-4
d_gene: TRBD2
abundance: .

CDR3aa: CASSPMTSGTDTQYF
CDR3nt: TGTGCCAGCAGTCCTATGACTAGCGGGACAGATACGCAGTATTTT
j_gene: TRBJ2-3
v_gene: TRBV2
d_gene: TRBD2
abundance: .